What follows are 10 T cell receptor beta chains derived from one specimen sequenced in a study of regulatory T cells in long-lasting Graves disease. Noted time point: persistent/refractory GD, antithyroid drugs over 5 years with positive TRAb. From PBMCs, RNA was extracted and then used to make the TCR library. Relying on iRepertoire HTBI primers and Arm-PCR of CDR3 regions, the team built TCR beta libraries. A single record per CDR3 protein comes from TCRdb applying MiXCR to the multiplex PCR reads. In the table there are around 340,000 distinct CDR3 sequences, 15% to 20% of which are singletons. The source material was peripheral blood mononuclear cells (PBMCs), sampled when the disease was refractory, from a patient treated with antithyroid drugs. The origin of the receptors is a female donor with Graves disease.

The chain uses TRBV3-1 and TRBJ2-1; TRBD1 or TRBD2 may be the D gene (5 bases each). CDR1 is LGHDT, CDR2 YNNKEL, per germline (reference sequence). V was shortened by 0 bases and J by 12 bases, with 6 bases between the two germline ends. This CDR3 has 11 amino acids. The CDR3 DNA reads TGTGCCAGCAGCCAAGAGAGGGGGCAGTTCTTC. Protein sequence: CASSQERGQFF.

This clonotype came up a few times. The gene calls are TRBV7-9 and TRBJ1-2; D uncertain. V lost 2 bases and J lost 0, with 10 bases in between. The CDR3 has 15 residues. From germline, CDR1 is SEHNR and CDR2 FQNEAQ (reference sequence). The DNA of the CDR3 is TGTGCCAGCAGCTTATCTCCAGACCCTAACTATGGCTACACCTTC. Its translation: CASSLSPDPNYGYTF.

This clonotype was detected many times. The chain carries TRBV28 and TRBJ2-6; D uncertain. Trimming took 5 bases from V and 1 from J, leaving 18 bases between them. CDR1 is MDHEN, CDR2 SYDVKM, per germline. CDR3 length equals 18 residues. The CDR3 region is CASSPFRVLGSGANVLTF. CDR3 in DNA: TGTGCCAGCAGTCCCTTTAGGGTGCTCGGATCTGGGGCCAACGTCCTGACTTTC.

This clonotype was seen more than once but under ten times. The chain joins TRBV7-9 to TRBJ2-7; TRBD2 might be the D (6 bases). This CDR3 region has 12 residues. Per the germline V gene, CDR1 is SEHNR and CDR2 is FQNEAQ (reference sequence). V gave up 4 bases and J gave up 2 bases, with 6 bases separating them. CDR3 DNA: TGTGCCAGCAGCTCGGGGGCCTACGAGCAGTACTTC. Translated: CASSSGAYEQYF.

This clonotype has ten or more counts. The genes are TRBV11-2 and TRBJ1-1, with a possible D match to TRBD1 (5 bases). Looked up from germline, CDR1 is SGHAT and CDR2 is FQNNGV. The CDR3 spans 17 residues. V lost 0 bases, J lost 0 bases, and 14 bases lay in between. The CDR3: CASSLDQRAGMNTEAFF. The CDR3 DNA reads as TGTGCCAGCAGCTTAGATCAGAGGGCAGGGATGAACACTGAAGCTTTCTTT.

This clonotype was seen ten or more times. This chain links TRBV18 with TRBJ2-5, with TRBD1 matching over 10 bases. The CDR3 spans 14 residues. The ends lost 1 base at V and 4 bases at J; junction bases unmatched: 0. From germline, CDR1 is KGHSH and CDR2 LQKENI. The CDR3 is CASSPRDRGETQYF. The CDR3 DNA sequence: TGTGCCAGCTCACCACGGGACAGGGGAGAGACCCAGTACTTC.

This clonotype has only a few counts. The rearrangement uses TRBV27 and TRBJ2-2; D not certain. The CDR3 contains 14 residues. CDR1 is MNHEY, CDR2 SMNVEV, per germline (reference sequence). V was clipped by 7 bases and J by 2 bases, with 11 bases between them. This CDR3 reads CASTPLRNTGELFF. CDR3 bases: TGTGCCAGCACCCCTCTCCGAAACACCGGGGAGCTGTTTTTT.

The chain combines TRBV12-3 or TRBV12-4 with TRBJ1-2, with D unclear. Trimming took 6 bases from V and 10 from J, leaving 12 bases between them. The CDR3 extends over 11 amino acids. The CDR3 DNA is TGTGCCAGCAGCCGGGCGGATGCCTACACCTTC. This codes for CASSRADAYTF.

There are many counts of this clonotype. The rearrangement joins TRBV3-1 to TRBJ2-7; possible D gene TRBD2, 5 bases. With 5 bases removed from V and 3 bases from J, the gap between germline ends came to 8 bases. The CDR3 sequence is 12 residues long. CDR1 is LGHDT and CDR2 is YNNKEL in the germline V gene (reference sequence). CDR3 coding DNA: TGTGCCAGCAGCGAAGCGGACTACGAGCAGTACTTC. Its translation: CASSEADYEQYF.

This clonotype has more than one count but fewer than ten. The rearrangement uses TRBV5-1 and TRBJ1-6; D uncertain. The CDR3 loop spans 16 amino acids. Per the germline V gene, CDR1 is SGHRS and CDR2 is YFSETQ. V gave up 4 bases and J gave up 6 bases, with 17 bases separating them. The CDR3 reads CASSPSWTSSNSPLHF. In DNA form, the CDR3 reads TGCGCCAGCAGCCCGAGCTGGACCTCTTCTAATTCACCCCTCCACTTT.